Sequencing of this T cell receptor (beta chain) was carried out in a study of blood T cell repertoires in COVID-19. V lost 8 bases to trimming and J lost 3 bases, with 14 bases between them. Germline CDR1 reads MNHEY; CDR2 reads SMNVEV (reference sequence). This CDR3 is 14 amino acids long. Clones were read by immunoSEQ multiplex PCR, and TCRdb kept only the in-frame ones, dropping some. The sample shows 150,000 to 200,000 clones, about 89% of them seen only once. This TCR was recovered from a woman aged 18-30 years who had recovered from COVID-19. The V call is TRBV27, the J call TRBJ2-1, with D possibly matching TRBD2 (6 bases). Sequenced input: PBMCs or T cells enriched from blood (not recorded which). The CDR3: CASGLGTGYNEQFF. In nucleotides, the CDR3 is TGTGCCAGCGGTCTGGGGACTGGCTACAATGAGCAGTTCTTC.